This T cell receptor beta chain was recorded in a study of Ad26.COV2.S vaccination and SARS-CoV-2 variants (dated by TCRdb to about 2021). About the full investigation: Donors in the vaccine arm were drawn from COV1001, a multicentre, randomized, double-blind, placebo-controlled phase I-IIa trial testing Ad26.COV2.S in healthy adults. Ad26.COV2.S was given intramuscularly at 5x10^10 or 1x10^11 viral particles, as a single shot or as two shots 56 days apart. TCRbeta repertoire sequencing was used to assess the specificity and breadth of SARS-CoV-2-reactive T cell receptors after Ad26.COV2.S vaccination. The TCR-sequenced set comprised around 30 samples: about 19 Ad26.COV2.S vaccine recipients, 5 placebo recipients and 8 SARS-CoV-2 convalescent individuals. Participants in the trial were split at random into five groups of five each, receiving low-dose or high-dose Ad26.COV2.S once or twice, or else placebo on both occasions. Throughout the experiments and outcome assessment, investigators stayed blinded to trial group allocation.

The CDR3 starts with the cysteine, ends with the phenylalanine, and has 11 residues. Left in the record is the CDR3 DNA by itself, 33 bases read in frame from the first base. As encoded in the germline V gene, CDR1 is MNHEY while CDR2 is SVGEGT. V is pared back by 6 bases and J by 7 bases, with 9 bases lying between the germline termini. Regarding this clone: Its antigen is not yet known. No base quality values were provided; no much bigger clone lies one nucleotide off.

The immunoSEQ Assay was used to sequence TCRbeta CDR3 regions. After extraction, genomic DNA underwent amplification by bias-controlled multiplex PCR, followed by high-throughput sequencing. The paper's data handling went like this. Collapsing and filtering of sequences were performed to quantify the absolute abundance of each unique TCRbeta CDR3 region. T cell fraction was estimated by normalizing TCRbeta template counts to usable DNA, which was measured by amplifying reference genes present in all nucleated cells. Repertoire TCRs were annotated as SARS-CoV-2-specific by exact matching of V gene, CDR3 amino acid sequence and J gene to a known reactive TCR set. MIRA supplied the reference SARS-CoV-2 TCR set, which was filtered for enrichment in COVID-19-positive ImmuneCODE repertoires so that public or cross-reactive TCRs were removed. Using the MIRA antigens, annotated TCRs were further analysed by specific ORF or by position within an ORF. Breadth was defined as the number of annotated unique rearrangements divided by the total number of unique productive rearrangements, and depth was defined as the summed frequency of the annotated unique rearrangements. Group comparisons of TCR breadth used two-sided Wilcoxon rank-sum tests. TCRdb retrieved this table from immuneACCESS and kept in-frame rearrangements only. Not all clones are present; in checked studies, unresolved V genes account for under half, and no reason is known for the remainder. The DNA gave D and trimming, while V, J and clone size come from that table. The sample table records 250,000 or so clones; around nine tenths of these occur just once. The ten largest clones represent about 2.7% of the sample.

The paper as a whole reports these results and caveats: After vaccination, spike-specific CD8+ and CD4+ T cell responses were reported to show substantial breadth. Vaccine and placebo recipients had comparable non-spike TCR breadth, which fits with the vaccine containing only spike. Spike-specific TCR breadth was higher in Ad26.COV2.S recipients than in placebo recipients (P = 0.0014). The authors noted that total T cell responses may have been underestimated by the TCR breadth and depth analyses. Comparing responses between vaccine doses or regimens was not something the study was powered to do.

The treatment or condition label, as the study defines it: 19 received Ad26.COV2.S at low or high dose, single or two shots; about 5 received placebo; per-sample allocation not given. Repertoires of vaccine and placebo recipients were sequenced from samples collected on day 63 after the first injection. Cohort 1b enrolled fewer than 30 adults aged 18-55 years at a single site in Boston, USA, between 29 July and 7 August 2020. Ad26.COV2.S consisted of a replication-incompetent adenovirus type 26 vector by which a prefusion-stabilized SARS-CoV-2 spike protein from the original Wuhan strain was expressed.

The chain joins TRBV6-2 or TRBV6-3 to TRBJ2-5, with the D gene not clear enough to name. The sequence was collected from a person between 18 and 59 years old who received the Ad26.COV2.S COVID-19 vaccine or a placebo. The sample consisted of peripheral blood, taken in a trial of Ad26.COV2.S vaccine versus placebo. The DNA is TGTGCCAGCAGCCTACTCGGGACCCAGTACTTC. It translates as CASSLLGTQYF.